This TCR beta chain stems from a study of blood T cells in healthy people across ages. Study results and caveats: Bulk PBMC profiling left naive and antigen-experienced comparisons inconclusive.

Drawn from each donor were roughly 10 milliliters of peripheral blood. In each sample, at least 7 million PBMCs were isolated. This clonotype was seen repeatedly, ten times or more. No antigen is known for it. V was cut by 4 bases and J by 8 bases, with 15 bases left in between. The CDR3 contains 14 residues. Germline lookup yields CDR1 SGHTA and CDR2 FQGNSA. Next came a second PCR, run for about 7 to 12 cycles, which used a sample-barcoded 5' primer along with a J-beta primer mix. MiXCR was run by TCRdb on the 5' RACE reads, yielding one entry per CDR3 protein. The sample shows approximately 1,000,000 distinct CDR3 sequences, about two fifths of them seen only once.

This chain connects TRBV7-2 to TRBJ2-1; possible D gene TRBD1, 6 bases. Sequenced material: blood. The TCR comes from a man between 18 and 35 years old in good health. CDR3 loop: CASSSDQGFHEQFF. The CDR3 bases are TGTGCCAGCAGCTCGGACCAGGGGTTTCATGAGCAGTTCTTC.